Listed below are T cell receptor beta chains from one sample, sequenced in a study of T cells in Graves' hyperthyroidism and ophthalmopathy. One entry per CDR3 protein results from TCRdb running MiXCR on the multiplex PCR reads. The repertoire holds nearly 600,000 distinct CDR3 sequences, with around 13% as singletons. Sequenced input: blood. The receptors come from a woman in her twenties or thirties with Graves' hyperthyroidism that later progressed to Graves' ophthalmopathy. CDR3s include the opening cysteine and the closing phenylalanine or tryptophan. A D gene is named only where the DNA matches it firmly. Clone size is not always given. Where it is, it says once, few, many or a class for expanded clones.

>.|TRBV5-6|TRBJ1-1|.
TGTGCCAGCAGCTTGGCTGCCGTAGCCGAAGCTTTCTTT
CASSLAAVAEAFF
>TRBD1|TRBV10-1|TRBJ2-3|few
TGCGCCAGCAGTGGGATGGGGGACAGCGCTACGCAGTATTTT
CASSGMGDSATQYF
>.|TRBV28|TRBJ2-7|few
TGTGCCAGCAGCCGACTCGGGGGACTCTACGAGCAGTACTTC
CASSRLGGLYEQYF
>TRBD1|TRBV5-1|TRBJ2-3|many
TGCGCCAGCAGCAAAGGACAGGGCTTCACAGATACGCAGTATTTT
CASSKGQGFTDTQYF
>.|TRBV12-3/TRBV12-4|TRBJ2-1|many
TGTGCCAGCACCATCCACGGGGATGAGCAGTTCTTC
CASTIHGDEQFF
>.|TRBV20-1|TRBJ2-5|many
TGCAGTGCCCCGATCACTAACCAAGAGACCCAGTACTTC
CSAPITNQETQYF
>TRBD2|TRBV5-1|TRBJ2-1|many
TGCGCCAGCAGCTATCTAGCGGGAGAGGGGACATACAATGAGCAGTTCTTC
CASSYLAGEGTYNEQFF
>.|TRBV7-6|TRBJ1-2|many
TGTGCCAGCAGCTCCGTTGGGGGGGCTGGCTACACCTTC
CASSSVGGAGYTF
>TRBD1|TRBV4-1|TRBJ1-5|many
TGCGCCAGCAGCACGAATACAGGGGAGTCTCAGCCCCAGCATTTT
CASSTNTGESQPQHF
>.|TRBV27|TRBJ1-1|many
TGTGCCAGCAGTCCCCTTGGAGATGAAGCTTTCTTT
CASSPLGDEAFF
>TRBD1|TRBV18|TRBJ1-2|.
TGTGCCAGCTCACCAAGTTTCTCAGTCTCGGACAGGGGCTATGGCTACACCTTC
CASSPSFSVSDRGYGYTF
>TRBD1|TRBV2|TRBJ1-5|many
TGTGCCAGCAGCCTATGGACAGGGGACAATCAGCCCCAGCATTTT
CASSLWTGDNQPQHF
>.|TRBV20-1|TRBJ1-1|many
TGCAGTGCTAGAGTTGACAATTTTGACACTGAAGCTTTCTTT
CSARVDNFDTEAFF
>.|TRBV12-3/TRBV12-4|TRBJ2-1|many
TGTGCCAGCAGTTTTATCCGCAACAATGAGCAGTTCTTC
CASSFIRNNEQFF
>.|TRBV4-3|TRBJ1-4|.
TGCGCCAGCAGCCGAATGGCTCGGGGGAGCGAAAAACTGTTTTTT
CASSRMARGSEKLFF
>.|TRBV28|TRBJ1-3|.
TGTGCCAGCAGTTTATGGCAGACCGCTGGAAACACCATATATTTT
CASSLWQTAGNTIYF
>.|TRBV6-1|TRBJ1-1|once
TGTGCCAGCAGCTGGGGAAATGGGAACACTGAAGCTTTCTTT
CASSWGNGNTEAFF